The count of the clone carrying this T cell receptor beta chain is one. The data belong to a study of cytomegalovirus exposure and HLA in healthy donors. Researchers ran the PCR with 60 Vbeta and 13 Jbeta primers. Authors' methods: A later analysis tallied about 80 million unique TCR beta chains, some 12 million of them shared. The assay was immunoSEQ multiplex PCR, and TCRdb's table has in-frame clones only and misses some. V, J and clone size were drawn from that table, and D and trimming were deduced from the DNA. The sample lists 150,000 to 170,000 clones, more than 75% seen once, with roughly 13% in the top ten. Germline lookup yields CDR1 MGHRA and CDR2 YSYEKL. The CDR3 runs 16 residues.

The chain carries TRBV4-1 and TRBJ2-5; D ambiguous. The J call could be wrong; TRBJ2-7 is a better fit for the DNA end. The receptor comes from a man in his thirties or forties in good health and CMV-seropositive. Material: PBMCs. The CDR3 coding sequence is TGCGCCAGCAGCACCCGGTTACGCGACGGATACTACGAGCAGTACTTC. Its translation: CASSTRLRDGYYEQYF.